A single sample is the source of the 10 T cell receptor beta chains below, sequenced in a study of response to subunit inactivated influenza vaccine. TCRdb analysed the RT-PCR reads with MiXCR anew, one entry per CDR3 protein. The top ten hold around 14% of the sample, which has a few hundred thousand distinct CDR3 sequences, 6% to 9% seen once. Material: PBMCs from blood, obtained less than 25 months after vaccination. The receptors here all came from a man between 50 and 75 years old who received an inactivated influenza vaccine.

This clonotype was recorded at least ten times. The V gene is TRBV3-1, the J gene TRBJ1-3; no firm D call. Trimming took off 1 base at V and 4 bases at J, with 14 bases between the two ends. The CDR3 consists of 16 residues. Germline V gene sequence: CDR1 LGHDT, CDR2 YNNKEL (reference sequence). The CDR3 region has the DNA TGTGCCAGCAGCCAAGGGGAAGGGATCGCCGGAAACACCATATATTTT. It translates to CASSQGEGIAGNTIYF. Filled out from reference TRBV3-1 and TRBJ1-3, the complete variable domain reads DTAVSQTPKYLVTQMGNDKSIKCEQNLGHDTMYWYKQDSKKFLKIMFSYNNKELIINETVPNRFSPKSPDKAHLNLHINSLELGDSAVYFCASSQGEGIAGNTIYFGEGSWLTVV.

This clonotype was seen many times. The rearrangement uses TRBV10-3 and TRBJ2-5; D gene unclear. CDR1 ENHRY and CDR2 SYGVKD come from the germline V gene. The CDR3 is 12 amino acids. Trimming removed 2 bases at V and 6 bases at J, with 7 bases between. In nucleotides, the CDR3 is TGTGCCATCAGTGAGGGATCGAAGACCCAGTACTTC. Residues: CAISEGSKTQYF.

V gene TRBV21-1 combines with J gene TRBJ2-7; TRBD1 is taken as the D call from the table, unchecked against the DNA. TRBV21-1 is listed as a pseudogene. CDR3 length equals 15 residues. The CDR3 nucleotides are TGTGCCAGCACCCCAGGCAGGGACAGACCATACGAGCAGTACTTC. It translates to CASTPGRDRPYEQYF.

CDR3 coding DNA: TGCAGTGCCGCCAGGCACGGGACTAGCGGGATTGGGAACACCGGGGAGCTGTTTTTT. Its translation is CSAARHGTSGIGNTGELFF. The rearrangement uses TRBV20-1 and TRBJ2-2; 13 nucleotides agree with TRBD2. CDR3 length equals 19 residues. V lost 6 bases, J lost 1 base, and 14 bases stayed unmatched. Germline V gene lookup returns CDR1 DFQATT and CDR2 SNEGSKA (reference sequence).

V and J are TRBV7-3 and TRBJ2-7; D is possibly TRBD1 (6 bases). This CDR3 contains 14 residues. The V and J ends lost 3 bases and 5 bases respectively, with 14 bases between them. Germline CDR1 SGHTA, CDR2 FQGTGA. In DNA, the CDR3 is TGTGCCAGCAGCTTGAGCTTGGACAGCCACGAGCAGTACTTC. This translates into CASSLSLDSHEQYF. The full variable domain, rest sourced from reference TRBV7-3 and TRBJ2-7, is GAGVSQTPSNKVTEKGKYVELRCDPISGHTALYWYRQSLGQGPEFLIYFQGTGAADDSGLPNDRFFAVRPEGSVSTLKIQRTERGDSAVYLCASSLSLDSHEQYFGPGTRLTVT.

V gene TRBV24-1 combines with J gene TRBJ2-1; TRBD2 agrees at 10 bases. This CDR3 has 17 residues. Germline V gene sequence: CDR1 KGHDR, CDR2 SFDVKD. The trim removed 3 bases at V and 4 bases at J, leaving 8 bases unmatched. CDR3 residues: CATSDGLAGAGYNEQFF. The CDR3 DNA sequence: TGTGCCACCAGTGATGGGCTAGCGGGAGCGGGGTACAATGAGCAGTTCTTC.

The chain is built from TRBV24-1 and TRBJ1-1; TRBD1 matches 9 bases. Germline-derived CDR1 and CDR2 are KGHDR and SFDVKD. V lost 8 bases to trimming and J lost 4 bases; unmatched junction nucleotides: 10. The CDR3 contains 15 residues. The CDR3 DNA sequence: TGTGCCACCACCCGGACAGGGGCTAAGGGCACTGAAGCTTTCTTT. It translates to CATTRTGAKGTEAFF.

The rearrangement links TRBV29-1 to TRBJ2-2; 9 nucleotides line up with TRBD1. The CDR3 length is 12 residues. Looked up from germline, CDR1 is SQVTM and CDR2 is ANQGSEA. V lost 6 bases to trimming and J lost 6 bases; unmatched junction nucleotides: 2. CDR3 coding DNA: TGCAGCGTCACAGGGGGCGCCGGGGAGCTGTTTTTT. Amino acid sequence: CSVTGGAGELFF.

Only a few counts were recorded for this clonotype. The gene calls are TRBV29-1 and TRBJ1-1; 10 bases are shared with TRBD1. J lost 5 bases, V lost 3 bases, and 3 bases had no gene match. CDR1 is SQVTM and CDR2 is ANQGSEA in the germline V gene. The CDR3 has 13 amino acids. CDR3 loop: CSVEGTGETEAFF. CDR3 nucleotides: TGCAGCGTTGAGGGGACAGGGGAAACTGAAGCTTTCTTT.

This clonotype was seen a few times. The chain links TRBV5-1 to TRBJ2-7; D unresolved. This CDR3 contains 15 residues. Germline assignment: CDR1 SGHRS and CDR2 YFSETQ. Trimming removed 0 bases from V and 1 base from J, with 11 bases in between. The CDR3 DNA sequence: TGCGCCAGCAGCTTGGTCCCAGGCCTGTCCTACGAGCAGTACTTC. It yields the protein CASSLVPGLSYEQYF. Based on the CDR3 plus reference TRBV5-1 and TRBJ2-7, the full variable domain is KAGVTQTPRYLIKTRGQQVTLSCSPISGHRSVSWYQQTPGQGLQFLFEYFSETQRNKGNFPGRFSGRQFSNSRSEMNVSTLELGDSALYLCASSLVPGLSYEQYFGPGTRLTVT.